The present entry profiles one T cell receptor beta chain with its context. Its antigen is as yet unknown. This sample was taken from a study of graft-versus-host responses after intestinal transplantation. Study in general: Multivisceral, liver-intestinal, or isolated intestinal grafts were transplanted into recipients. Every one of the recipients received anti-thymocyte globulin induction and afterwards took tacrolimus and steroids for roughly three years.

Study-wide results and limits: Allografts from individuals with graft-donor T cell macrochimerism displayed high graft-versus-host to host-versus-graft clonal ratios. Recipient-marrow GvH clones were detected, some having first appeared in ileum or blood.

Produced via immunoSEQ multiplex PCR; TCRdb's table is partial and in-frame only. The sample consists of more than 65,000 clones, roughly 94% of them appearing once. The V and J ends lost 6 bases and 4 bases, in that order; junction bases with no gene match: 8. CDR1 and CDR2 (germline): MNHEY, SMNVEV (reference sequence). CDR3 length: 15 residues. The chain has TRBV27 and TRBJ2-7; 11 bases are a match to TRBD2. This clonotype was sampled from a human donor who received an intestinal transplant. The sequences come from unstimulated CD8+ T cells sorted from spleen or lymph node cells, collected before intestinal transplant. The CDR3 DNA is TGTGCCAGCAGGCCGGGACTAGCGGCCCTTTACGAGCAGTACTTC. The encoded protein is CASRPGLAALYEQYF.